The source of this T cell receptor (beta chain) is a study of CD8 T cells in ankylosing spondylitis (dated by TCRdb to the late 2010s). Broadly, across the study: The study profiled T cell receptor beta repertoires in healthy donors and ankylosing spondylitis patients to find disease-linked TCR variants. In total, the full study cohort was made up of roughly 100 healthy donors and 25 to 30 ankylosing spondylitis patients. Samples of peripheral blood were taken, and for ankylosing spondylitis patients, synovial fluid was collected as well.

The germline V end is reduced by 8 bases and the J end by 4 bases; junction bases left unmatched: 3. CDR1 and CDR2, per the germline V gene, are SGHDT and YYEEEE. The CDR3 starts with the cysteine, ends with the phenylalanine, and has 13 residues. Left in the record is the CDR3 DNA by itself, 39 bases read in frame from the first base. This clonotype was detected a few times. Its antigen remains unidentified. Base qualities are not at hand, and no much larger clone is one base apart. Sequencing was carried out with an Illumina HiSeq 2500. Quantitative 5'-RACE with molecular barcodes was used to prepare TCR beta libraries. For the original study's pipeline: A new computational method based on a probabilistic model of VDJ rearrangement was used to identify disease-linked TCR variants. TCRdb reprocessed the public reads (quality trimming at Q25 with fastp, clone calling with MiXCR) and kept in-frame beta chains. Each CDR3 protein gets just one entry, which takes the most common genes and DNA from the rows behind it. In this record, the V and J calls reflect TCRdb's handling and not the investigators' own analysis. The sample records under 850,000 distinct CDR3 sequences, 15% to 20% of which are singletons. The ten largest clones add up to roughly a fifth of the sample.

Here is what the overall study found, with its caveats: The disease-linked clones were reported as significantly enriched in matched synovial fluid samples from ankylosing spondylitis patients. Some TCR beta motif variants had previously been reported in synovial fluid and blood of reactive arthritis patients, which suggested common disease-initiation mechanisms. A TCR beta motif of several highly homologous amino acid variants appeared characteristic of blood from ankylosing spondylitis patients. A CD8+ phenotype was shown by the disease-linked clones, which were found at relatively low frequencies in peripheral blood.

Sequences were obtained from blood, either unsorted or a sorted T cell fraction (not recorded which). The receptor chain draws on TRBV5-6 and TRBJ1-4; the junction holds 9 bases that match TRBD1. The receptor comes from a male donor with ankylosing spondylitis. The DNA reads TGTGCCAGAGTGGGACAGGGTAATGAAAAACTGTTTTTT. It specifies CARVGQGNEKLFF.